A single sample gave rise to the 26 T cell receptor beta chains below, sequenced in a study of blood T cells in healthy people across ages. Using a J-beta primer mix together with a sample-barcoded 5' primer, a second PCR was run for roughly 7 to 11 cycles. TCRdb reprocessed the 5' RACE reads with MiXCR, giving one entry per CDR3 protein. The data show about 2 million distinct CDR3 sequences, 49% seen once. What was sequenced was blood. Every receptor here comes from a middle-aged woman in good health.

This clonotype was found a few times. The chain joins TRBV25-1 to TRBJ1-5; D unresolved. Per the germline V gene, CDR1 is MGHDK and CDR2 is SYGVNS. This CDR3 region has 14 residues. V was trimmed by 2 bases and J by 4 bases, leaving 9 bases between them. CDR3 region: CASSEKGLNQPQHF. CDR3 DNA sequence: TGTGCCAGCAGTGAAAAGGGCCTTAATCAGCCCCAGCATTTT.

The rearrangement joins TRBV27 to TRBJ2-1; 7 bases are a match to TRBD2. This CDR3 comprises 16 residues. The junction had 10 bases not matched to a gene; V was cut back by 5 bases and J by 3 bases. Looked up from germline, CDR1 is MNHEY and CDR2 is SMNVEV (reference sequence). CDR3 nucleotides: TGTGCCAGCAGTCGTTTGGGGGGGGGGGACTACAATGAGCAGTTCTTC. Translation: CASSRLGGGDYNEQFF.

This rearrangement joins TRBV20-1 to TRBJ1-1; D unclear. Deletions cut 3 bases from V and 0 bases from J, with 8 bases between. Germline CDR1 and CDR2: DFQATT and SNEGSKA (reference sequence). The CDR3 has 13 residues. The CDR3 DNA reads TGCAGTGCTAGCAGGCCCCTGAACACTGAAGCTTTCTTT. Protein sequence: CSASRPLNTEAFF.

The chain couples TRBV29-1 to TRBJ1-1; no clear D gene. Germline values: CDR1 SQVTM, CDR2 ANQGSEA. The CDR3 is 16 residues long. V was shortened by 2 bases and J by 1 base, with 17 bases between the two germline ends. The CDR3 DNA follows: TGCAGCGTTGAATCCTCGGCGGTAGGGTCGAACACTGAAGCTTTCTTT. Protein sequence: CSVESSAVGSNTEAFF.

Of note for this clonotype: Relative to the germline gene, one junction end is altered; a read error may explain this. The chain employs TRBV4-3 and TRBJ2-2; D is perhaps TRBD2 (5 bases). The CDR3 sequence is 16 residues long. The germline V gene encodes CDR1 LGHNA and CDR2 YSLEER. For the CDR3, the DNA is TGCGCCAGCAGCCATCCGGCGGACCCCAACACCGGGGAACTGTTTTTT. Translating gives CASSHPADPNTGELFF.

The V and J genes are TRBV4-3 and TRBJ2-2; TRBD1 aligns across 8 bases. This CDR3 is 15 amino acids long. The V segment lost 2 bases and the J segment 6 bases; nucleotides outside the gene matches: 5. From germline, CDR1 is LGHNA and CDR2 YSLEER. The chain's CDR3 is CASSQMQTGAGELFF. The CDR3 DNA reads TGCGCCAGCAGCCAAATGCAGACAGGGGCCGGGGAGCTGTTTTTT.

The gene calls are TRBV3-1 and TRBJ2-3, with 8 bases aligning to TRBD1. Trimming cost V 5 bases and J 4 bases; bases outside gene matches: 5. CDR3 size: 14 residues. Per the germline V gene, CDR1 is LGHDT and CDR2 is YNNKEL (reference sequence). CDR3 residues: CASSKWTGPDTQYF. In nucleotides, the CDR3 is TGTGCCAGCAGCAAATGGACAGGGCCAGATACGCAGTATTTT.

The rearrangement joins TRBV28 to TRBJ2-5; D gene uncertain. CDR3 length: 12 residues. Per the germline V gene, CDR1 is MDHEN and CDR2 is SYDVKM. The CDR3 DNA follows: TGTGCTGCACGGAGTTACCAAGAGACCCAGTACTTC. It specifies CAARSYQETQYF.

DNA for the CDR3: TGTGCCAGCAGCTCCTATCGGGACAGCAACTACGAGCAGTACTTC. This codes for CASSSYRDSNYEQYF. V and J are TRBV11-2 and TRBJ2-7; 7 bases fit TRBD1. Trimming removed 4 bases from V and 3 bases from J; junction bases left unmatched: 9. The CDR3 runs 15 residues. Germline assignment: CDR1 SGHAT and CDR2 FQNNGV.

This clonotype was detected only once. V gene TRBV9 combines with J gene TRBJ2-7, with a weak D call TRBD2 (6 bases). Germline CDR1 reads SGDLS; CDR2 reads YYNGEE. V shed 3 bases and J shed 6 bases, with 13 bases lying between them. The CDR3 covers 13 residues. The CDR3: CASSETSRSEQYF. CDR3 sequence (DNA): TGTGCCAGCAGCGAGACTAGTCGCTCCGAGCAGTACTTC.

The chain combines TRBV6-6 with TRBJ2-1; the D is unclear. The germline V and J ends were trimmed by 0 bases and 4 bases, with 13 bases remaining between them. The CDR3 is made up of 16 amino acids. Germline V CDR1 and CDR2: MNHNY, SVGAGI (reference sequence). The CDR3 nucleotides are TGTGCCAGCAGTTACTCGAATCCCGTACGTTACAATGAGCAGTTCTTC. Translated, it gives CASSYSNPVRYNEQFF.

This rearrangement joins TRBV20-1 to TRBJ1-1; D perhaps matches TRBD1 (5 bases). CDR1 and CDR2 from the germline V gene are DFQATT and SNEGSKA (reference sequence). CDR3 length: 14 amino acids. The V and J ends lost 4 bases and 5 bases respectively, with 17 bases between them. CDR3 region: CSATREGRGTEAFF. The CDR3 DNA reads TGCAGTGCTACCCGGGAGGGGCGCGGAACTGAAGCTTTCTTT.

This clonotype appeared a few times. V and J are TRBV6-5 and TRBJ1-6; tentatively, D is TRBD1 (5 bases). Trimming stripped 3 bases from V and 10 bases from J, with 13 bases between. Germline lookup yields CDR1 MNHEY and CDR2 SVGAGI. CDR3 length: 14 amino acids. The CDR3 bases are TGTGCCAGCAGTTATAACGGGGCGGGGTCACCCCTCCACTTT. Protein product: CASSYNGAGSPLHF.

This chain links TRBV12-3 or TRBV12-4 with TRBJ2-7; 7 bases are shared with TRBD1. V lost 5 bases to trimming and J lost 2 bases; unmatched junction nucleotides: 6. This CDR3 spans 14 amino acids. The CDR3 DNA reads as TGTGCCAGCAGTATCCAAACAGGGGCCTACGAGCAGTACTTC. Its translation: CASSIQTGAYEQYF.

This clonotype was recorded a few times. The chain combines TRBV27 with TRBJ2-7; possibly TRBD1 for D (6 bases). Germline CDR1 is MNHEY and CDR2 is SMNVEV (reference sequence). Trimming pared 6 bases from V and 2 bases from J, leaving 14 bases between. The CDR3 totals 14 residues. CDR3 bases: TGTGCCAGCAGCCCGGGACACAGGGCCTACGAGCAGTACTTC. This codes for CASSPGHRAYEQYF.

The gene calls are TRBV7-2 and TRBJ2-3; D is undetermined. V gave up 5 bases and J gave up 8 bases, with 14 bases separating them. Germline V gene data show CDR1 as SGHTA and CDR2 as FQGNSA. The CDR3 totals 13 residues. Here the CDR3 reads CASSPPSLGTQYF. CDR3 sequence (DNA): TGTGCCAGCAGCCCCCCCTCGTTAGGTACGCAGTATTTT.

The rearrangement joins TRBV11-2 to TRBJ2-7; D is unresolved. The CDR3 runs 13 residues. CDR1 is SGHAT, CDR2 FQNNGV, per germline. The germline V and J ends were trimmed by 5 bases and 6 bases, with 14 bases remaining between them. Written as DNA, the CDR3 is TGTGCCAGCAGCCGAATCGTCGGCGGCGAGCAGTACTTC. Translation: CASSRIVGGEQYF.

At least ten counts were recorded for this clonotype. The J gene is TRBJ2-5, the V gene TRBV20-1; D might be TRBD1 (5 bases). V was trimmed by 3 bases and J by 1 base, leaving 9 bases between them. Germline CDR1 is DFQATT and CDR2 is SNEGSKA (reference sequence). CDR3 size: 13 residues. CDR3 nucleotides: TGCAGTGCTAGTCGGCAGGGCCAAGAGACCCAGTACTTC. Translating gives CSASRQGQETQYF.

In its sample, this clonotype was seen many times. The V gene is TRBV5-1, the J gene TRBJ2-3; a possible D gene is TRBD1 (6 bases). Between the trimmed V and J ends, which lost 5 bases and 5 bases, there was a span of 9 bases. Germline CDR1 is SGHRS and CDR2 is YFSETQ. There are 12 residues in the CDR3. CDR3 in amino acids: CASSQGRDTQYF. The DNA of the CDR3 is TGCGCCAGCAGTCAGGGGAGAGATACGCAGTATTTT.

Comment on this clonotype: Sequence at one end of the junction differs from germline and may be a read error. The rearrangement links TRBV6-5 to TRBJ2-3, with D tentatively TRBD1 or TRBD2 (5 bases each). The CDR3 totals 15 residues. The germline gives CDR1 MNHEY, CDR2 SVGAGI. CDR3 sequence reads: CASSYAEGLTATQYF. The CDR3 nucleotides are TGTGCCAGCAGTTACGCCGAGGGGTTAACAGCTACGCAGTATTTT.

This clonotype was seen a few times. This chain connects TRBV20-1 to TRBJ2-4, with 10 positions matching TRBD2. CDR1 and CDR2 (germline): DFQATT, SNEGSKA (reference sequence). The CDR3 has 16 residues. V shed 3 bases and J 1 base; nucleotides not matched to a gene: 6. The CDR3 sequence is CSARPGTSVAKNIQYF. The CDR3 DNA sequence: TGCAGTGCTAGGCCCGGGACTAGCGTGGCCAAAAACATTCAGTACTTC.

The sample holds a few counts of this clonotype. V and J are TRBV20-1 and TRBJ2-3, with no clear D. In germline, CDR1 is DFQATT, CDR2 SNEGSKA (reference sequence). CDR3 size: 14 residues. The germline V and J ends were trimmed by 6 bases and 1 base, with 14 bases remaining between them. The CDR3 region is CSAKQGMGTDTQYF. CDR3 nucleotides: TGCAGTGCCAAGCAAGGGATGGGCACAGATACGCAGTATTTT.

DNA for the CDR3: TGTGCCAGCAGCTTCTCGGGCGGGGAGCTGTTTTTT. Residues: CASSFSGGELFF. The J gene is TRBJ2-2, the V gene TRBV11-2; D remains unclear. CDR3 size: 12 residues. CDR1 and CDR2 from the germline V gene are SGHAT and FQNNGV. V was cut by 3 bases and J by 7 bases, with 6 bases left in between.

V and J are TRBV6-6 and TRBJ1-6; 9 bases are a match to TRBD1. There are 15 residues in the CDR3. In germline, CDR1 is MNHNY, CDR2 SVGAGI (reference sequence). Losses at the gene ends were 2 bases for V and 7 bases for J; bases not matched to a gene: 3. The CDR3 loop reads CASSYDRGLNSPLHF. The CDR3 coding sequence is TGTGCCAGCAGTTACGACAGGGGGTTAAATTCACCCCTCCACTTT.

This clonotype was seen more than once but under ten times. V usage is TRBV20-1 and J usage is TRBJ1-6; unclear D gene. Germline loops: CDR1 DFQATT, CDR2 SNEGSKA (reference sequence). The CDR3 length is 14 residues. V dropped 5 bases and J dropped 6 bases, with 14 bases sitting between them. The CDR3 DNA follows: TGCAGTGCTTGCCCCTTCACAGTTAATTCACCCCTCCACTTT. It codes for CSACPFTVNSPLHF.

V is TRBV20-1 and J is TRBJ2-1; 10 bases agree with TRBD2. The germline CDR1 and CDR2 sequences are DFQATT and SNEGSKA (reference sequence). This CDR3 has 16 amino acids. V shed 1 base and J 3 bases; nucleotides not matched to a gene: 6. The CDR3 spells CSARAFVAGGYNEQFF. In DNA form, the CDR3 reads TGCAGTGCTAGAGCCTTCGTAGCGGGGGGCTACAATGAGCAGTTCTTC.